One and the same sample provided the 19 T cell receptor beta chains below, sequenced in a study of blood T cell repertoires in COVID-19. Repertoires were generated with immunoSEQ multiplex PCR, while TCRdb's copy carries only in-frame clones and drops some. The sample has about 210,000 clones; 70% to 90% are singletons. Sequencing was performed on peripheral blood. The origin of the receptors is a woman aged 50 to 60 with active or convalescent COVID-19.

This chain uses TRBV7-6 with TRBJ2-1; 7 bases align to TRBD2. The junction had 2 bases not matched to a gene; V was cut back by 0 bases and J by 0 bases. The CDR3 contains 16 residues. CDR1 is SGHVS and CDR2 is FNYEAQ in the germline V gene. CDR3 in DNA: TGTGCCAGCAGCTTAGCGCGGGGGAGCTCCTACAATGAGCAGTTCTTC. This sequence encodes CASSLARGSSYNEQFF.

V gene TRBV20-1 combines with J gene TRBJ1-2; D remains ambiguous. CDR1 and CDR2 (germline): DFQATT, SNEGSKA (reference sequence). V dropped 3 bases and J dropped 2 bases, with 10 bases sitting between them. The CDR3 loop spans 13 amino acids. In nucleotides, the CDR3 is TGCAGTGCTAGTCCCCCGGGAAACTATGGCTACACCTTC. This gives the protein CSASPPGNYGYTF.

This chain uses TRBV5-1 with TRBJ2-3; TRBD2 matches at 11 bases. V lost 4 bases to trimming and J lost 4 bases; unmatched junction nucleotides: 14. Germline values: CDR1 SGHRS, CDR2 YFSETQ. This CDR3 has 18 amino acids. The CDR3 DNA sequence: TGCGCCAGCAGCCTCGAGGTAGCGGGAGGGGTGGCCTCAGATACGCAGTATTTT. It specifies CASSLEVAGGVASDTQYF.

J is TRBJ2-6 and V is TRBV18; possibly TRBD2 for D (5 bases). The CDR3 runs 16 residues. The V end was cut by 1 base, the J end by 0 bases, with 7 bases between. Germline assignment: CDR1 KGHSH and CDR2 LQKENI. The DNA of the CDR3 is TGTGCCAGCTCACCACAGGGAGCCTCTGGGGCCAACGTCCTGACTTTC. Protein product: CASSPQGASGANVLTF.

This chain connects TRBV10-3 to TRBJ1-4; D gene uncertain. The V gene's germline CDR1 is ENHRY and CDR2 SYGVKD. This CDR3 has 14 amino acids. Trimming removed 6 bases at V and 7 bases at J, with 15 bases between. The CDR3 loop is CAIRSDGRGEKLFF. The CDR3 DNA reads TGTGCCATCAGGTCGGACGGGAGAGGTGAAAAACTGTTTTTT.

V and J are TRBV28 and TRBJ1-6, with 9 positions matching TRBD1. The CDR3 covers 17 residues. V shed 3 bases and J 2 bases; nucleotides not matched to a gene: 5. Germline values: CDR1 MDHEN, CDR2 SYDVKM. The CDR3 reads CASSFRQGGAYNSPLHF. Written as DNA, the CDR3 is TGTGCCAGCAGTTTCAGACAGGGGGGCGCCTATAATTCACCCCTCCACTTT.

The V and J genes are TRBV11-2 and TRBJ1-1; D possibly corresponds to TRBD1 (6 bases). Between the trimmed V and J ends, which lost 3 bases and 4 bases, there was a span of 12 bases. Per germline, CDR1 SGHAT and CDR2 FQNNGV. CDR3 size: 14 residues. The CDR3 here is CASSFTGSSTEAFF. In nucleotides, the CDR3 is TGTGCCAGCAGCTTTACAGGGTCTTCCACTGAAGCTTTCTTT. Based on the CDR3 plus reference TRBV11-2 and TRBJ1-1, the full variable domain is EAGVAQSPRYKIIEKRQSVAFWCNPISGHATLYWYQQILGQGPKLLIQFQNNGVVDDSQLPKDRFSAERLKGVDSTLKIQPAKLEDSAVYLCASSFTGSSTEAFFGQGTRLTVV.

The rearrangement joins TRBV14 to TRBJ1-6; no firm D call. Trimming took 5 bases from V and 11 from J, leaving 13 bases between them. The CDR3 has 13 amino acids. Germline V lookup: CDR1 SGHDN, CDR2 FVKESK. The DNA for the CDR3 is TGTGCCAGCAGCATCCGGGAGAGGACACCCCTCCACTTT. It yields the protein CASSIRERTPLHF.

In this sample, this clone turned up many times. Here the CDR3 DNA reads TGTGCCAGCAGTGAAGGCGGAATCAACTACGAGCAGTACGTC. Protein: CASSEGGINYEQYV. V is TRBV6-1 and J is TRBJ2-7; D not certain. The germline V gene encodes CDR1 MNHNS and CDR2 SASEGT. The CDR3 length is 14 residues. Trimming pared 1 base from V and 3 bases from J, leaving 10 bases between.

CDR3 in amino acids: CASSLVESGTQYF. The CDR3, as DNA: TGTGCCAGCAGCTTAGTAGAGTCGGGTACGCAGTATTTT. The V call is TRBV7-6, the J call TRBJ2-3; no firm D call. The CDR3 has 13 amino acids. Germline-derived CDR1 and CDR2 are SGHVS and FNYEAQ. The V and J ends lost 1 base and 8 bases respectively, with 10 bases between them.

This chain links TRBV6-2 or TRBV6-3 with TRBJ2-4; 10 positions match TRBD2. The CDR3 is made up of 17 amino acids. Germline trimming cut 6 bases from V and 2 bases from J; bases unmatched to any gene: 10. Germline values: CDR1 MNHEY, CDR2 SVGEGT. DNA for the CDR3: TGTGCCAGCAGCCCTAGGGCTAGCGGGAGATCCAAAAACATTCAGTACTTC. As protein: CASSPRASGRSKNIQYF.

The chain uses TRBV14 and TRBJ1-6, with a weak D call TRBD1 (5 bases). V lost 0 bases and J lost 9, with 12 bases in between. CDR1 SGHDN and CDR2 FVKESK come from the germline V gene. The CDR3 covers 15 residues. The CDR3 loop is CASSQDIGVSSPLHF. CDR3 coding DNA: TGTGCCAGCAGCCAAGATATAGGGGTTTCTTCACCCCTCCACTTT. Drawing the rest from reference TRBV14 and TRBJ1-6, the complete variable domain is EAGVTQFPSHSVIEKGQTVTLRCDPISGHDNLYWYRRVMGKEIKFLLHFVKESKQDESGMPNNRFLAERTGGTYSTLKVQPAELEDSGVYFCASSQDIGVSSPLHFGNGTRLTVT.

As to this clone: This may arise from a read error, as a much more abundant clone is one base away. This chain uses TRBV7-3 with TRBJ2-1; D unclear. Germline CDR1 reads SGHTA; CDR2 reads FQGTGA. The CDR3 is 13 amino acids. The V end lost 3 bases, the J end lost 0 bases, and 3 bases lay between the germline ends. This CDR3 is CASSFSSYNEQFF. The DNA for the CDR3 is TGTGCCAGCAGCTTTAGCTCCTACAATGAGCAGTTCTTC.

This clone was counted many times. CDR3 coding DNA: TGTGCCAGCAGCCACCGATCGACAGGGGTTGAAGCTTTCTTT. This translates into CASSHRSTGVEAFF. The chain links TRBV3-1 (or the pseudogene TRBV3-2) to TRBJ1-1; 8 nucleotides match TRBD1. The CDR3 runs 14 residues. The V gene end was trimmed by 3 bases and the J gene end by 7 bases; junction bases not matched to a gene: 7. The germline V gene encodes CDR1 LGHDT and CDR2 YNNKEL (reference sequence).

The V call is TRBV12-3 or TRBV12-4, the J call TRBJ1-1; D gene ambiguous. The CDR3 has 13 amino acids. The V and J ends lost 7 bases and 1 base respectively, with 10 bases between them. In DNA form, the CDR3 reads TGTGCCAGCAAAAACCCGGGGAACACTGAAGCTTTCTTT. It translates to CASKNPGNTEAFF.

In regard to this clone: The same CDR3 arises from other DNA sequences in this sample as well. The rearrangement links TRBV27 to TRBJ1-5, with D perhaps matching TRBD1 (5 bases). The CDR3 extends over 13 amino acids. CDR1 and CDR2 (germline): MNHEY, SMNVEV (reference sequence). Trimming shortened V by 3 bases and J by 4 bases, and 7 bases separated the two germline ends. The CDR3 sequence is CASSFGGNQPQHF. The CDR3 region has the DNA TGTGCCAGCAGTTTCGGGGGGAATCAGCCCCAGCATTTT.

This rearrangement joins TRBV6-2 or TRBV6-3 to TRBJ2-2, with 10 bases matching TRBD2. In germline, CDR1 is MNHEY, CDR2 SVGEGT. The CDR3 is 19 amino acids. The V and J ends lost 2 bases and 8 bases, in that order; junction bases with no gene match: 17. For the CDR3, the DNA is TGTGCCAGCAGTTACGACTCTTTGGCTCTAGCGGGAGCCTGGGGGGAGCTGTTTTTT. Translated, it gives CASSYDSLALAGAWGELFF.

The rearrangement links TRBV19 to TRBJ2-2; 13 bases line up with TRBD2. This CDR3 has 18 amino acids. CDR1 LNHDA and CDR2 SQIVND come from the germline V gene (reference sequence). Germline trimming cut 3 bases from V and 0 bases from J; bases unmatched to any gene: 4. The CDR3 spells CASSMRTSGRANTGELFF. CDR3 nucleotides: TGTGCCAGTAGTATGCGGACTAGCGGGAGAGCGAACACCGGGGAGCTGTTTTTT.

This clone came up once. CDR3 amino acids: CASRGQGAINNSPLHF. As DNA, the CDR3 is TGTGCCAGCAGGGGACAGGGGGCGATAAATAATTCACCCCTCCACTTT. The V gene is TRBV2, the J gene TRBJ1-6; TRBD1 agrees at 12 bases. The CDR3 totals 16 residues. V lost 6 bases and J lost 5; bases outside the gene matches: 5. Germline CDR1 and CDR2: SNHLY and FYNNEI.